A selection of T cell receptor beta chains follows, all from one sample in a study of cytomegalovirus exposure and HLA in healthy donors. Assay used: immunoSEQ multiplex PCR; TCRdb lists only in-frame clones, some missing. Of over 100,000 clones listed, 70% to 90% are singletons. What was sequenced was PBMCs. These receptors originate from a woman under 30 in good health and CMV-seropositive. Each CDR3 is given with its conserved first and last residue. A D gene is named only where the DNA matches it firmly. Where a row states a size, it is once, few, many or the class of an expanded clone; other rows omit it.

j_call | clone_size | d_call | v_call | cdr3_nt | cdr3_aa
TRBJ2-1 | NA | NA | TRBV19 | TGTGCCAGTAGTATCGGGACACTTTACAATGAGCAGTTCTTC | CASSIGTLYNEQFF
TRBJ1-1 | NA | NA | TRBV18 | TGTGCCAGCTCACCCCGACGGGGAAGTCCGAACACTGAAGCTTTCTTT | CASSPRRGSPNTEAFF
TRBJ1-1 | NA | NA | TRBV7-3 | TGTGCCAGCAGCTTTCAAAACACTGAAGCTTTCTTT | CASSFQNTEAFF
TRBJ1-1 | NA | TRBD1 | TRBV7-9 | TGTGCCAGCAGCTTAGCGGGACAGGGGGCTTCGGCTTTCTTT | CASSLAGQGASAFF
TRBJ2-7 | few | NA | TRBV11-2 | TGTGCCAGCAGCTTAGGGGGGGACGACGAGCAGTACTTC | CASSLGGDDEQYF
TRBJ2-5 | NA | NA | TRBV5-6 | TGTGCCAGCAGCTCCGGCGGGAATCAAGAGACCCAGTACTTC | CASSSGGNQETQYF
TRBJ1-1 | once | TRBD1 | TRBV30 | TGTGCCTGGTCCGGGACAGGGGATTTGAACACTGAAGCTTTCTTT | CAWSGTGDLNTEAFF
TRBJ2-1 | NA | NA | TRBV30 | TGTGCCTGGAGTGTAGGGCTAGCCAACAATGAGCAGTTCTTC | CAWSVGLANNEQFF
TRBJ2-7 | once | TRBD2 | TRBV15 | TGTGCCACCAGCACAGCCGGGACTAGAATCGAGCAGTACTTC | CATSTAGTRIEQYF
TRBJ2-3 | NA | NA | TRBV7-2 | TGTGCCAGCAGCCCAGGCTACGTAGCAGATACGCAGTATTTT | CASSPGYVADTQYF
TRBJ1-1 | NA | TRBD1 | TRBV7-9 | TGTGCCAGCAGCTTTTCAGGGGGCGGGGAGACTGAAGCTTTCTTT | CASSFSGGGETEAFF
TRBJ1-1 | few | TRBD1 | TRBV9 | TGTGCCAGCAGCGAAACAGGGGCAGCGGACACTGAAGCTTTCTTT | CASSETGAADTEAFF
TRBJ1-2 | once | TRBD1 | TRBV14 | TGTGCCAGCAGCCAAGTAAATACGGGACAGGGGGCGCAAGGCTACACCTTC | CASSQVNTGQGAQGYTF
TRBJ1-2 | NA | TRBD1 | TRBV2 | TGTGCCAGCACCCGGGACAGGGCTCGCGGCTACACCTTC | CASTRDRARGYTF
TRBJ1-5 | few | NA | TRBV10-3 | TGTGCCATCAGCAGGGAGGGTCAGCCCCAGCATTTT | CAISREGQPQHF
TRBJ1-5 | NA | TRBD1 | TRBV30 | TGTGCCTGGAGTGTACAGGGGGGCAGCAATCAGCCCCAGCATTTT | CAWSVQGGSNQPQHF
TRBJ1-2 | once | TRBD1 | TRBV18 | TGTGCCAGCTCAACAGGGGACAGCCGTAACTATGGCTACACCTTC | CASSTGDSRNYGYTF
TRBJ1-2 | NA | TRBD1 | TRBV7-9 | TGTGCCAGCAGCCCCGGGACAGGGGGAAGGTATGGCTACACCTTC | CASSPGTGGRYGYTF
TRBJ1-3 | NA | TRBD1 | TRBV5-5 | TGTGCCAGCAGCCTACCGAGATACAGGGGGCGCGCTGGAAACACCATATATTTT | CASSLPRYRGRAGNTIYF
TRBJ1-3 | NA | TRBD1 | TRBV12-5 | TGTGCTAGTGGTTTGGTACTCCGGGACAGGGGACTCTCTGGAAACACCATATATTTT | CASGLVLRDRGLSGNTIYF
TRBJ1-6 | NA | NA | TRBV7-9 | TGTGCCAGCAGCTTATTGGGCAGACAAAATTCACCCCTCCACTTT | CASSLLGRQNSPLHF
TRBJ2-7 | NA | NA | TRBV4-3 | TGCGCCAGCAGCCAAATCAAACGGACAAGTATCTACGAGCAGTACTTC | CASSQIKRTSIYEQYF
TRBJ1-1 | once | NA | TRBV5-1 | TGCGCCAGCAGCCCCGTGGGGCCTGACACTGAAGCTTTCTTT | CASSPVGPDTEAFF
TRBJ2-7 | NA | NA | TRBV13 | TGTGCCAGCAGCCTACACGGCGCGGGGGAGCAGTACTTC | CASSLHGAGEQYF
TRBJ2-5 | NA | TRBD2 | TRBV6-5 | TGTGCCAGCAGTTACGGGGGAGGGCGAGAGACCCAGTACTTC | CASSYGGGRETQYF
TRBJ1-5 | NA | NA | TRBV4-3 | TGCGCCAGCAGCCAGGGCCAGCATAGCAATCAGCCCCAGCATTTT | CASSQGQHSNQPQHF
TRBJ2-3 | NA | TRBD2 | TRBV7-6 | TGTGCCAGCAGCTCCTCTAGCGGGGCTCGCACAGATACGCAGTATTTT | CASSSSSGARTDTQYF
TRBJ2-3 | once | NA | TRBV18 | TGTGCCAGCTCACCACGCCAGGCTAGCACAGATACGCAGTATTTT | CASSPRQASTDTQYF
TRBJ2-7 | few | TRBD1 | TRBV10-3 | TGTGCCACCGGACAGGGGATTTCCTACGAGCAGTACTTC | CATGQGISYEQYF
TRBJ2-7 | few | NA | TRBV19 | TGTGCCAGTAGTCTTACAGGGCACGAGCAGTACTTC | CASSLTGHEQYF
TRBJ1-6 | NA | NA | TRBV30 | TGTGCCTGGAGCACAAACGGATTACAGGGAAGTCCACCCCTCCACTTT | CAWSTNGLQGSPPLHF
TRBJ1-4 | few | NA | TRBV2 | TGTGCCAGCTCTGCAGGCGAAAAACTGTTTTTT | CASSAGEKLFF
TRBJ2-2 | NA | NA | TRBV6-1 | TGTGCCAGCAGTGGGAACCGGGTTACAAACACCGGGGAGCTGTTTTTT | CASSGNRVTNTGELFF
TRBJ2-7 | NA | NA | TRBV5-6 | TGTGCCAGCAGCTTGCAGGGATACTACGAGCAGTACTTC | CASSLQGYYEQYF
TRBJ2-1 | NA | NA | TRBV18 | TGTGCCAGCTCACCACGCAGACTAACCATCTACAATGAGCAGTTCTTC | CASSPRRLTIYNEQFF
TRBJ1-3 | NA | NA | TRBV6-1 | TGTGCCACCAGGGGTGGTGGGGCCTCTGGAAACACCATATATTTT | CATRGGGASGNTIYF
TRBJ2-1 | NA | NA | TRBV29-1 | TGCAGCGTTGCGGGGAGCTCATCCTACAATGAGCAGTTCTTC | CSVAGSSSYNEQFF
TRBJ1-1 | NA | NA | TRBV4-2 | TGTGCCAGCAGCCAGTGGGAGGACTCAAACACTGAAGCTTTCTTT | CASSQWEDSNTEAFF
TRBJ1-3 | NA | NA | TRBV6-1 | TGTGCCAGCAGTGAATCACGGCCCACTATTAATTTT | CASSESRPTINF
TRBJ2-1 | NA | TRBD2 | TRBV7-6 | TGTGCCAGCAGCTTCGGTCGGGAGGGCCTAAAAGATGAGCAGTTCTTC | CASSFGREGLKDEQFF
TRBJ2-7 | NA | TRBD2 | TRBV25-1 | TGTGCCAGCAGTAGGGCTAGCGGGAGGACAACCCACGAGCAGTACTTC | CASSRASGRTTHEQYF
TRBJ1-2 | NA | NA | TRBV29-1 | TGCAGCGTCGCAAAGGGGTCTAACTATGGCTACACCTTC | CSVAKGSNYGYTF
TRBJ2-7 | NA | TRBD1 | TRBV7-9 | TGTGCCAGCAGTTCACAGGGGGGTGACGAGCAGTACTTC | CASSSQGGDEQYF
TRBJ1-2 | NA | NA | TRBV11-3 | TGTGCCAGCAGCTCACCCCAGGATCGTTATGGCTACACCTTC | CASSSPQDRYGYTF
TRBJ1-5 | few | TRBD1 | TRBV4-1 | TGCGCCAGCAGCCAAGGGGACAGCTATAGCAATCAGCCCCAGCATTTT | CASSQGDSYSNQPQHF
TRBJ1-5 | once | NA | TRBV5-1 | TGCGCCAGCAGCCCGGGGGGCAGCCAATCGCAGCCCCAGCATTTT | CASSPGGSQSQPQHF
TRBJ2-7 | once | NA | TRBV6-5 | TGTGCCATTACCCAGGGGCGGGAGCAGTACTTC | CAITQGREQYF
TRBJ2-3 | NA | TRBD2 | TRBV14 | TGTGCCAGCAGCCAAGTTTGGGGGGGGACAGATACGCAGTATTTT | CASSQVWGGTDTQYF
TRBJ1-2 | NA | NA | TRBV29-1 | TGCAGCGCAGCGACCAGCGGACCCGATGGCTACACCTTC | CSAATSGPDGYTF
TRBJ1-5 | NA | TRBD1 | TRBV27 | TGTGCCAGCAGTCCTGGCCCCGGGACAGGGGATAGCAATCAGCCCCAGCATTTT | CASSPGPGTGDSNQPQHF
TRBJ2-1 | NA | NA | TRBV25-1 | TGTGCCAGCAGTGAATATGAAGGCGTTGGGAGCTCCTACAATGAGCAGTTCTTC | CASSEYEGVGSSYNEQFF
TRBJ2-4 | NA | TRBD1 | TRBV9 | TGTGCCAGCAGCGCGCCGGGACAGGGTTTTCAGTACTTC | CASSAPGQGFQYF
TRBJ2-3 | NA | NA | TRBV4-2 | TGTGCCAGCAGCCGCTCCCCGGAGGGAGGAAGCACAGATACGCAGTATTTT | CASSRSPEGGSTDTQYF
TRBJ1-2 | NA | TRBD1 | TRBV7-2 | TGTGCCAGCAGCCGACAGGGGGCAGCGGCTATGGGCTACACCTTC | CASSRQGAAAMGYTF
TRBJ1-1 | once | NA | TRBV6-4 | TGTGCCAGCAGTGAGGGGGGAGGACAAGCTTTCTTT | CASSEGGGQAFF
TRBJ2-4 | NA | NA | TRBV5-8 | TGTGCCAGCAGCCCGCGAGGCCCTCAGTACTTC | CASSPRGPQYF
TRBJ2-1 | NA | TRBD2 | TRBV5-4 | TGTGCCAGCAGACTAGCGGGGGACAATGAGCAGTTCTTC | CASRLAGDNEQFF
TRBJ2-2 | NA | NA | TRBV19 | TGTGCCAGTTACAGACAGGCCAACTTGGGTGGCACCGGGGAGCTGTTTTTT | CASYRQANLGGTGELFF
TRBJ2-1 | NA | TRBD2 | TRBV7-3 | TGTGCCAGCAGCCCCCTAGCGGGAGGGCAAGGAGAGCAGTTCTTC | CASSPLAGGQGEQFF